This T cell receptor (beta chain) was profiled in a study of T cells in Graves' hyperthyroidism and ophthalmopathy. Background on the study: Peripheral blood was drawn at first diagnosis, prior to all treatment. Points from the study as a whole: Most clonotypes that expanded in the thyroid above 0.001 also showed up in blood.

RNA transcripts gave rise to amplified TCR beta CDR3 regions. Using the HTBI primer set, a first-round RT-PCR was run on the TCR CDR3. TCRdb fed the multiplex PCR reads into MiXCR, producing one record per CDR3 protein. The repertoire includes around 520,000 distinct CDR3 sequences, around 22% of them detected once, and over 9% sits in the top ten. Comments on this clonotype: Its specificity is not known.

The CDR3 sequence is 12 residues long. Trimming pared 6 bases from V and 11 bases from J, leaving 16 bases between. Lactation, pregnancy, other autoimmune disease or uncontrolled infection excluded patients. About 10 ml of fresh peripheral blood supplied the PBMCs. Sequenced input: blood. The chain combines TRBV12-3 or TRBV12-4 with TRBJ1-1; possible D gene TRBD1, 6 bases. The TCR comes from a woman aged 25-40 years with Graves' ophthalmopathy. CDR3 nucleotides: TGTGCCAGCAGGGATAGAGGGGGTGATGCTTTCTTT. Protein: CASRDRGGDAFF.